This T cell receptor beta chain was recorded in a study of sequential checkpoint blockade in melanoma. Turning to the study itself: Arm A got nivolumab then ipilimumab; arm B the reverse, 1:1.

The V gene lost 7 bases and the J gene lost 1 base, with 13 bases spanning the gap. Germline loops: CDR1 MNHGY, CDR2 SAAAGT. This CDR3 has 14 residues. Here immunoSEQ multiplex PCR was the method, and the copy in TCRdb shows in-frame clones only, minus some. The sample includes a few thousand clones, roughly 17% of them seen just once. Notes on the study in general: In arm A, pretreatment tumor clonality was associated with response.

Sample treatment: randomized to nivolumab then ipilimumab (arm A) or the reverse (arm B). A note on this clone: Its specificity is not known.

The gene calls are TRBV6-8 and TRBJ1-1; D remains ambiguous. The sequence derives from a human donor with melanoma. The sample was tumor tissue (inferred from file names), taken from a patient given nivolumab and ipilimumab in sequence. CDR3 protein: CASTPMVANTEAFF. Written as DNA, the CDR3 is TGTGCCAGCACTCCTATGGTGGCGAACACTGAAGCTTTCTTT.